Following are 21 T cell receptor beta chains from one sample sequenced in a study of blood T cell repertoires in COVID-19. Generated by immunoSEQ multiplex PCR, the TCRdb table keeps only in-frame clones and is missing some. The table shows 150,000 to 200,000 clones, with approximately 90% occurring only once. Source material: peripheral blood. The receptors originated from an older man with active or convalescent COVID-19.

The chain links TRBV7-2 to TRBJ2-1; 9 bases map to TRBD2. Germline V lookup: CDR1 SGHTA, CDR2 FQGNSA. The CDR3 is 15 amino acids. The junction had 4 bases not matched to a gene; V was cut back by 2 bases and J by 5 bases. CDR3 in DNA: TGTGCCAGCAGCTTATCGGCTAGCGGGGACAATGAGCAGTTCTTC. Its protein is CASSLSASGDNEQFF.

The V call is TRBV6-5, the J call TRBJ2-3, with D maybe TRBD2 (5 bases). The germline V gene encodes CDR1 MNHEY and CDR2 SVGAGI. V was cut by 7 bases and J by 2 bases, with 16 bases left in between. The CDR3 has 15 amino acids. The CDR3 reads CASIPGWQNTDTQYF. The CDR3 bases are TGTGCCAGCATCCCGGGGTGGCAGAACACAGATACGCAGTATTTT.

The rearrangement uses TRBV6-1 and TRBJ2-7, with 12 bases that match TRBD2. Germline assignment: CDR1 MNHNS and CDR2 SASEGT. The CDR3 length is 15 residues. The V segment lost 1 base and the J segment 2 bases; nucleotides outside the gene matches: 0. The chain's CDR3 is CASSEGLAGAYEQYF. The CDR3 bases are TGTGCCAGCAGTGAAGGACTAGCGGGAGCCTACGAGCAGTACTTC.

The chain couples TRBV6-2 or TRBV6-3 to TRBJ1-2; maybe TRBD1 (6 bases). The V and J ends lost 0 bases and 3 bases respectively, with 11 bases between them. The CDR3 contains 15 residues. The germline V gene has CDR1 MNHEY and CDR2 SVGEGT. As DNA, the CDR3 is TGTGCCAGCAGTTACTCCGACAGGCCTGACTATGGCTACACCTTC. As protein: CASSYSDRPDYGYTF.

This clone turned up a few times. The V and J genes are TRBV4-3 and TRBJ1-2; a weak D match, TRBD1 (6 bases). CDR1 and CDR2 (germline): LGHNA, YSLEER. V was cut by 4 bases and J by 4 bases, with 10 bases left in between. CDR3 size: 13 residues. CDR3 loop: CASSPQGSYGYTF. Here the CDR3 DNA reads TGCGCCAGCAGCCCACAGGGATCCTATGGCTACACCTTC.

The chain has TRBV12-5 and TRBJ1-1; perhaps TRBD1 as D (6 bases). This CDR3 spans 17 amino acids. In germline, CDR1 is LGHNT, CDR2 FRNRAP. Trimming removed 1 base at V and 2 bases at J, with 17 bases between. CDR3 in amino acids: CASGLDGRGGRNTEAFF. The CDR3 nucleotides are TGTGCTAGTGGTTTGGACGGGAGGGGGGGCCGAAACACTGAAGCTTTCTTT.

J is TRBJ1-4 and V is TRBV4-3, with 9 bases fitting TRBD1. This CDR3 is built from 16 residues. Germline CDR1 is LGHNA and CDR2 is YSLEER. Trimming at V came to 0 bases and at J to 8 bases, leaving 7 bases not matched to a gene. CDR3 in amino acids: CASSQDFTGGREKLFF. DNA of the CDR3: TGCGCCAGCAGCCAAGATTTTACAGGGGGCAGGGAAAAACTGTTTTTT.

This clone was detected only once. The V and J genes are TRBV4-1 and TRBJ2-2; D is uncertain. Germline V CDR1 and CDR2: MGHRA, YSYEKL. Trimming took off 3 bases at V and 0 bases at J, with 11 bases between the two ends. This CDR3 is 16 amino acids long. The CDR3 protein is CASSHESAANTGELFF. The CDR3 DNA reads as TGCGCCAGCAGCCATGAGAGCGCCGCGAACACCGGGGAGCTGTTTTTT.

This clone occurred many times. The chain combines TRBV2 with TRBJ2-7, with TRBD2 identical over 9 bases. With V trimmed by 2 bases and J by 4 bases, 6 bases remained unmatched. Germline lookup yields CDR1 SNHLY and CDR2 FYNNEI. The CDR3 runs to 15 residues. CDR3 protein: CASSETAGGPYEQYF. The CDR3 region has the DNA TGTGCCAGCAGTGAAACTGCGGGGGGGCCGTACGAGCAGTACTTC.

This clone appeared once. The CDR3 spells CASSESTWTVQETQYF. The CDR3 DNA is TGCGCCAGCAGTGAGTCGACTTGGACAGTTCAAGAGACCCAGTACTTC. The V gene is TRBV10-2, the J gene TRBJ2-5; possible D gene TRBD1, 6 bases. The CDR3 totals 16 residues. Between the trimmed V and J ends, which lost 0 bases and 2 bases, there was a span of 13 bases. Germline CDR1 and CDR2: WSHSY and SAAADI.

The chain carries TRBV9 and TRBJ1-5; 8 positions match TRBD1. The length of the CDR3 is 15 residues. Germline values: CDR1 SGDLS, CDR2 YYNGEE. With 0 bases clipped from V and 5 bases from J, the junction kept 4 bases outside the gene matches. The CDR3 spells CASSVGSGGDQPQHF. Here the CDR3 DNA reads TGTGCCAGCAGCGTAGGTTCAGGGGGCGATCAGCCCCAGCATTTT.

The V call is TRBV6-2 or TRBV6-3, the J call TRBJ1-1, with a possible D match to TRBD1 (6 bases). The V and J ends lost 5 bases and 5 bases respectively, with 15 bases between them. This CDR3 has 14 amino acids. Germline assignment: CDR1 MNHEY and CDR2 SVGEGT. The CDR3 sequence: CASSRLGGNTEAFF. Written as DNA, the CDR3 is TGTGCCAGCAGTCGATTAGGGGGTAATACTGAAGCTTTCTTT.

The chain recombines TRBV11-2 with TRBJ1-2; 8 bases match TRBD1. The V gene's germline CDR1 is SGHAT and CDR2 FQNNGV. J gave up 0 bases and V 5 bases, and 5 bases lay outside the gene matches. This CDR3 has 15 residues. CDR3 in amino acids: CASSRTGGANYGYTF. CDR3 nucleotides: TGTGCCAGCAGCCGTACAGGGGGAGCTAACTATGGCTACACCTTC.

The chain joins TRBV20-1 to TRBJ2-1; 7 bases are a match to TRBD2. The CDR3 runs to 11 residues. Germline CDR1 and CDR2: DFQATT and SNEGSKA (reference sequence). The V segment lost 0 bases and the J segment 15 bases; nucleotides outside the gene matches: 5. The CDR3 DNA reads TGCAGTGCTAGAGAGGTGCGGGGGAGGTTCTTC. Residues: CSAREVRGRFF.

This rearrangement joins TRBV10-3 to TRBJ1-5; D gene uncertain. This CDR3 region has 17 residues. With 3 bases removed from V and 0 bases from J, the gap between germline ends came to 15 bases. CDR1 is ENHRY and CDR2 is SYGVKD in the germline V gene. This CDR3 reads CAISEVAGSYSNQPQHF. CDR3 bases: TGTGCCATCAGTGAAGTTGCGGGCAGTTATAGCAATCAGCCCCAGCATTTT.

V and J are TRBV15 and TRBJ1-1; D is possibly TRBD1 (6 bases). Germline V lookup: CDR1 LNHNV, CDR2 YYDKDF (reference sequence). The V end was cut by 1 base, the J end by 10 bases, with 13 bases between. There are 13 residues in the CDR3. CDR3: CATSRVLQGRAFF. CDR3 nucleotides: TGTGCCACCAGCAGAGTCCTACAGGGTAGAGCTTTCTTT.

Written as DNA, the CDR3 is TGTGCCTGGAGCGACAGGGGTTACTTCCCCGAGCAGTACTTC. The encoded protein is CAWSDRGYFPEQYF. The chain links TRBV30 to TRBJ2-7, with 8 positions matching TRBD1. Germline trimming cut 3 bases from V and 6 bases from J; bases unmatched to any gene: 10. The CDR3 is made up of 14 amino acids. Germline V gene lookup returns CDR1 GTSNPN and CDR2 SVGIG (reference sequence).

The chain is built from TRBV3-1 (or the pseudogene TRBV3-2) and TRBJ1-3, with D perhaps TRBD1 (5 bases). CDR1 is LGHDT, CDR2 YNNKEL, per germline (reference sequence). V lost 2 bases and J lost 2, with 10 bases in between. This CDR3 has 15 amino acids. DNA for the CDR3: TGTGCCAGCAGCCAAAGCCCAGGGACTGGAAACACCATATATTTT. This encodes CASSQSPGTGNTIYF.

This rearrangement joins TRBV10-3 to TRBJ2-5; 8 bases map to TRBD1. The CDR3 contains 14 residues. The V and J ends lost 6 bases and 3 bases, in that order; junction bases with no gene match: 6. Per the germline V gene, CDR1 is ENHRY and CDR2 is SYGVKD. DNA for the CDR3: TGTGCCATCAGCCTCCAGGGGGCGAAAGAGACCCAGTACTTC. Translated: CAISLQGAKETQYF.

This chain uses TRBV7-2 with TRBJ2-7; the match to TRBD1 covers 9 bases. CDR1 is SGHTA, CDR2 FQGNSA, per germline. CDR3 size: 15 residues. V trimming: 5 bases; J trimming: 4 bases; junction bases outside the gene matches: 9. The CDR3 DNA reads as TGTGCCAGCAGCCGCGACAGGGGGTATAGTTACGAGCAGTACTTC. It encodes CASSRDRGYSYEQYF.

The gene calls are TRBV29-1 and TRBJ2-5; 7 bases are shared with TRBD1. The CDR3 loop spans 14 amino acids. From germline, CDR1 is SQVTM and CDR2 ANQGSEA. The trim removed 6 bases at V and 2 bases at J, leaving 9 bases unmatched. CDR3 nucleotides: TGCAGCGTAGCCGGGACAGCTACTCAAGAGACCCAGTACTTC. It encodes CSVAGTATQETQYF.